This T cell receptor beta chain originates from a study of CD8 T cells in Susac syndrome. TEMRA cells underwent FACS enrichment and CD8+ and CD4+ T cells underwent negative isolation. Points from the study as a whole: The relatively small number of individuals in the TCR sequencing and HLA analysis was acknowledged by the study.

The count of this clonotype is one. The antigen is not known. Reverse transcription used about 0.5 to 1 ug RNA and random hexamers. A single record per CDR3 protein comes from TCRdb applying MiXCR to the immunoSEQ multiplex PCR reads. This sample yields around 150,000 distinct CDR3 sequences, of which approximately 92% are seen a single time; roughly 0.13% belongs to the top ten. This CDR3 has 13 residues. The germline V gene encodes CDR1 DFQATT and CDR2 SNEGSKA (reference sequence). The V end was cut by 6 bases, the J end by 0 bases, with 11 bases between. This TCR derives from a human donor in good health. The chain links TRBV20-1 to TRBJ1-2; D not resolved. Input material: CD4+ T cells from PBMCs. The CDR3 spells CSAHHEANYGYTF. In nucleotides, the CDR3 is TGCAGTGCCCACCACGAAGCTAACTATGGCTACACCTTC.